This section outlines one T cell receptor beta chain sequence together with its context. Which antigen it targets is not known. Base qualities are not at hand, and no much larger clone is one base apart. This specimen comes from a study of early T cells in non-severe SARS-CoV-2 infection (dated by TCRdb to the early 2020s). Broadly, across the study: Because TCR sequencing was done on bulk RNA from unsorted whole blood, the alpha and beta chains could not be paired. What the work shows at the level of the full study, not this receptor alone: Matching against VDJdb was skewed toward anti-spike CD8 responses, likely underestimated virus-specific expansions, and missed private and CD4 specificities.

This was a case-control study nested in a cohort of healthcare workers in London, UK, who had nasopharyngeal swab PCR tests and blood samples taken every week. Between 23 and 31 March 2020, the week of the UK lockdown, healthcare workers were enrolled and then followed up weekly for as long as 16 weeks. The receptor library was made with 5' RACE. Sequencing relied on a NextSeq 500. To correct for sequencing error and PCR bias, the TCR library protocol tagged individual cDNA molecules with unique molecular identifiers. TCR alpha and beta chains were both sequenced, and the abundances of alpha and beta sequences in each sample were closely correlated with each other. The study's own analysis went as follows. Decombinator V4 was used to annotate TCR sequences for V gene, J gene and CDR3. Expanded TCRs were defined as changing significantly between any two time points under a Poisson model with p below 0.0001. TCR abundances were normalised to the total number of TCRs sequenced per sample and expressed as counts per million. MAIT TCRs were defined by TRAV1-2 paired with TRAJ12, TRAJ20 or TRAJ33, and iNKT TCRs by TRAV10 paired with TRAJ18. VDJdb, accessed 1 November 2021, was searched for CMV, EBV and SARS-CoV-2 annotated TCRs, excluding TCRs annotated for multiple antigens. TCRdb applied fastp at Q25 and MiXCR to the public reads, then kept only in-frame beta chains. All rows with the same CDR3 protein become a single entry with the most common DNA and genes. It is TCRdb's table, rather than the study itself, that gives the V and J calls and clone size. Across this sample there are 65,000 to 95,000 distinct CDR3 sequences, with approximately 9.1% seen only once. The ten biggest clones cover about 4.8% of the sample.

V gives up 1 base and J gives up 4 bases, and the segment between their germline ends measures 11 bases. Its CDR3 holds 15 amino acids, cysteine through phenylalanine. Only the CDR3 DNA stays, 45 bases, in frame from base 1. From the germline V gene, CDR1 is SGDLS and CDR2 is YYNGEE. The rearrangement joined TRBV9 to TRBJ2-2, and TRBD2 may be the D gene, going by 5 matching bases. The sequence derives from an adult who was a healthcare worker with PCR-confirmed SARS-CoV-2 infection or an uninfected control (not recorded which). Source material: whole blood. The CDR3 sequence is CASSVTSGSTGELFF. At the DNA level, the sequence is TGTGCCAGCAGCGTAACTAGTGGCTCCACCGGGGAGCTGTTTTTT.